Below, 22 T cell receptor beta chains from the same sample are listed, as sequenced in a study of early T cells in non-severe SARS-CoV-2 infection. From the 5' RACE reads, TCRdb called clonotypes with MiXCR, one entry per CDR3 protein. The table shows approximately 70,000 distinct CDR3 sequences, with roughly 13% occurring only once. The sequenced sample consisted of whole blood. The receptor set was obtained from an adult who was a healthcare worker with PCR-confirmed SARS-CoV-2 infection or an uninfected control (not recorded which).

This clonotype was seen many times. Here the CDR3 DNA reads TGCAGTGCCCCGGGACAGACTCAAGAGACCCAGTACTTC. Its protein product is CSAPGQTQETQYF. The chain joins TRBV20-1 to TRBJ2-5; 7 nucleotides agree with TRBD1. CDR3 size: 13 residues. The trim removed 6 bases at V and 2 bases at J, leaving 6 bases unmatched. Germline V gene data show CDR1 as DFQATT and CDR2 as SNEGSKA (reference sequence).

This clonotype came up many times. The chain couples TRBV18 to TRBJ2-7, with 9 bases identical to TRBD1. The CDR3 runs 14 residues. Trimming took 5 bases from V and 5 from J; bases not matched to a gene: 7. Germline CDR1 KGHSH, CDR2 LQKENI. This chain's CDR3 is CASSTPGQGNEQYF. DNA for the CDR3: TGTGCCAGCTCAACCCCGGGACAGGGAAACGAGCAGTACTTC.

The V and J genes are TRBV6-6 and TRBJ1-5, with 10 bases identical to TRBD1. Germline lookup yields CDR1 MNHNY and CDR2 SVGAGI (reference sequence). The ends lost 5 bases at V and 3 bases at J; junction bases unmatched: 10. CDR3 length: 17 amino acids. DNA of the CDR3: TGTGCCAGCAGTAAGGGACAGGGGCGATATTCCAATCAGCCCCAGCATTTT. This sequence encodes CASSKGQGRYSNQPQHF.

This clonotype was counted between two and nine times. This chain joins TRBV7-3 and TRBJ2-2; the match to TRBD2 covers 9 bases. The CDR3 has 17 amino acids. Trimming cost V 2 bases and J 7 bases; bases outside gene matches: 11. In germline, CDR1 is SGHTA, CDR2 FQGTGA. The CDR3: CASSLRREGLWSGELFF. Written as DNA, the CDR3 is TGTGCCAGCAGCTTACGGCGGGAGGGCCTTTGGAGCGGGGAGCTGTTTTTT.

This clonotype turned up a few times. The chain joins TRBV6-5 to TRBJ2-2; TRBD1 matches at 7 bases. Germline assignment: CDR1 MNHEY and CDR2 SVGAGI. The CDR3 spans 14 residues. The V gene end was trimmed by 9 bases and the J gene end by 1 base; junction bases not matched to a gene: 5. The chain's CDR3 is CARFNRGNTGELFF. CDR3 coding DNA: TGTGCCAGATTCAACAGGGGGAACACCGGGGAGCTGTTTTTT.

This clonotype was observed many times. The chain joins TRBV4-1 to TRBJ2-7; 12 bases line up with TRBD2. Looked up from germline, CDR1 is MGHRA and CDR2 is YSYEKL. V lost 4 bases, J lost 4 bases, and 5 bases stayed unmatched. The CDR3 totals 15 residues. The CDR3: CASSRLAGGPYEQYF. CDR3 nucleotide sequence: TGCGCCAGCAGCCGTCTAGCGGGGGGGCCTTACGAGCAGTACTTC.

The CDR3 DNA reads TGCAGCGTTGTGAGCGGGACTACCTCCTACGAGCAGTACTTC. This codes for CSVVSGTTSYEQYF. This sequence joins TRBV29-1 and TRBJ2-7; 7 positions match TRBD2. Trimming at V came to 4 bases and at J to 0 bases, leaving 6 bases not matched to a gene. The germline gives CDR1 SQVTM, CDR2 ANQGSEA. The CDR3 has 14 amino acids.

With respect to this clonotype: A read error may account for a junction end that differs from germline. Here the CDR3 reads CASSPTPGQGYEQNF. The DNA for the CDR3 is TGCGCCAGCAGCCCCACCCCCGGACAGGGCTACGAGCAGAACTTC. The chain combines TRBV5-1 with TRBJ2-7; TRBD1 matches at 8 bases. Per germline, CDR1 SGHRS and CDR2 YFSETQ. The CDR3 extends over 15 amino acids. Variable domain in full (rest from reference TRBV5-1 and TRBJ2-7): KAGVTQTPRYLIKTRGQQVTLSCSPISGHRSVSWYQQTPGQGLQFLFEYFSETQRNKGNFPGRFSGRQFSNSRSEMNVSTLELGDSALYLCASSPTPGQGYEQNFGPGTRLTVT.

The V and J genes are TRBV5-1 and TRBJ1-1; D is ambiguous. Germline V gene data show CDR1 as SGHRS and CDR2 as YFSETQ. The CDR3 covers 14 residues. V shed 3 bases and J shed 6 bases, with 15 bases lying between them. CDR3 region: CASSSDMTLAEAFF. CDR3 bases: TGCGCCAGCAGCTCAGATATGACACTGGCTGAAGCTTTCTTT.

This clonotype was seen many times. The chain uses TRBV6-1 and TRBJ2-7; no definite D call. The CDR3 is 15 amino acids. The germline gives CDR1 MNHNS, CDR2 SASEGT. Trimming took off 2 bases at V and 6 bases at J, with 17 bases between the two ends. The CDR3 sequence: CASSESPSVFSEQYF. CDR3 in DNA: TGTGCCAGCAGTGAATCCCCGAGCGTGTTTTCCGAGCAGTACTTC.

This clonotype appeared many times. The chain has TRBV19 and TRBJ1-2, with 8 positions matching TRBD1. V shed 4 bases and J 7 bases; nucleotides not matched to a gene: 11. Germline V lookup: CDR1 LNHDA, CDR2 SQIVND (reference sequence). This CDR3 is built from 15 residues. In DNA form, the CDR3 reads TGTGCCAGTAGTACCCAGGGGGCGATCAGAGCTGGCTACACCTTC. Amino acid sequence: CASSTQGAIRAGYTF.

The chain carries TRBV7-6 and TRBJ2-5; TRBD1 agrees at 9 bases. The CDR3 covers 15 residues. V shed 5 bases, J shed 5 bases, and the junction held 9 bases outside the gene matches. The germline V gene encodes CDR1 SGHVS and CDR2 FNYEAQ. The CDR3 here is CASSTWTGAVETQYF. CDR3 DNA: TGTGCCAGCAGCACCTGGACAGGGGCCGTTGAGACCCAGTACTTC.

In this sample, this clonotype turned up many times. The rearrangement uses TRBV29-1 and TRBJ2-1, with a weak D call TRBD2 (5 bases). The CDR3 consists of 8 residues. Germline CDR1 is SQVTM and CDR2 is ANQGSEA. This CDR3 reads CRAGEQFF. For the CDR3, the DNA is TGCAGGGCGGGTGAGCAGTTCTTC.

In this sample, this clonotype turned up a few times. V and J are TRBV4-2 and TRBJ2-4; 8 nucleotides line up with TRBD2. The CDR3 runs to 17 residues. V gave up 0 bases and J gave up 3 bases; unmatched junction bases: 7. CDR1 LGHNA and CDR2 YNFKEQ come from the germline V gene. CDR3 coding DNA: TGTGCCAGCAGCCAAGAGCCGGGAGGGCGTGACAAAAACATTCAGTACTTC. It encodes CASSQEPGGRDKNIQYF.

This clonotype was counted many times. The chain recombines TRBV11-2 with TRBJ2-3; 7 bases line up with TRBD1. The CDR3 extends over 15 amino acids. Germline V CDR1 and CDR2: SGHAT, FQNNGV. V was clipped by 4 bases and J by 3 bases; unmatched bases: 7. The CDR3 sequence is CASSSVTGRTDTQYF. CDR3 nucleotide sequence: TGTGCCAGCAGCTCGGTGACAGGGAGAACAGATACGCAGTATTTT.

The chain uses TRBV4-1 and TRBJ2-3; D ambiguous. Trimming cost V 1 base and J 7 bases, with 12 bases left between them. The V gene's germline CDR1 is MGHRA and CDR2 YSYEKL. The CDR3 spans 14 residues. The CDR3 bases are TGCGCCAGCAGCCAAGTTGAATCTATTCATACGCAGTATTTT. It yields the protein CASSQVESIHTQYF.

The gene calls are TRBV7-3 and TRBJ2-3; the D gene is possibly TRBD2 (5 bases). V lost 1 base, J lost 6 bases, and 11 bases lay in between. The CDR3 loop spans 14 amino acids. Germline CDR1 SGHTA, CDR2 FQGTGA. Here the CDR3 reads CASSLNGGGDTQYF. The CDR3 bases are TGTGCCAGCAGCTTAAACGGAGGCGGCGATACGCAGTATTTT.

This clonotype was seen more than once but under ten times. The chain combines TRBV6-2 or TRBV6-3 with TRBJ2-1; TRBD2 agrees at 10 bases. Trimming at V came to 7 bases and at J to 0 bases, leaving 12 bases not matched to a gene. Germline lookup yields CDR1 MNHEY and CDR2 SVGEGT. CDR3 length: 18 residues. CDR3 bases: TGTGCCAGCAACAACGGCCCTCTAGCGGGGGTCTCCTACAATGAGCAGTTCTTC. Translation gives CASNNGPLAGVSYNEQFF.

The chain couples TRBV9 to TRBJ2-1; 12 bases align to TRBD2. The CDR3 covers 15 residues. V lost 6 bases, J lost 9 bases, and 10 bases stayed unmatched. CDR1 is SGDLS and CDR2 is YYNGEE in the germline V gene. For the CDR3, the DNA is TGTGCCAGCACCCCTAGCGGGAGGGCTCGGGGTGAGCAGTTCTTC. Its translation: CASTPSGRARGEQFF.

CDR3 coding DNA: TGTGCCTTTAACAGGGGAAATAATTCACCCCTCCACTTT. Protein product: CAFNRGNNSPLHF. The chain is built from TRBV30 and TRBJ1-6; 7 bases fit TRBD1. V gave up 7 bases and J gave up 5 bases; unmatched junction bases: 5. The CDR3 covers 13 residues. Germline V gives CDR1 GTSNPN, CDR2 SVGIG (reference sequence).

This clonotype was recorded many times. V gene TRBV11-3 combines with J gene TRBJ1-3; no clear D. Germline loops: CDR1 SGHNT, CDR2 YENEEA. The CDR3 is made up of 14 amino acids. V was shortened by 2 bases and J by 0 bases, with 5 bases between the two germline ends. CDR3 sequence reads: CASSLYLSGNTIYF. CDR3 nucleotides: TGTGCCAGCAGCTTATATCTCTCTGGAAACACCATATATTTT.

V usage is TRBV6-5 and J usage is TRBJ1-2; 7 bases fit TRBD1. CDR3 length equals 14 residues. The ends lost 6 bases at V and 0 bases at J; junction bases unmatched: 4. Germline-derived CDR1 and CDR2 are MNHEY and SVGAGI. The CDR3 reads CASSQTGPNYGYTF. The DNA of the CDR3 is TGTGCCAGCAGCCAGACAGGGCCTAACTATGGCTACACCTTC.